This section outlines one TCR beta chain sequence together with its context. This specimen belongs to a study of T cells expressing NK-cell markers. TCRdb re-analyzed the 5' RACE reads; it lists each CDR3 protein once, without DNA. The sample shows fewer than 40,000 distinct CDR3 sequences, and approximately 60% sits with its ten largest clones. Germline V CDR1 and CDR2: LGHDT, YNNKEL (reference sequence). The CDR3 totals 17 residues. This clonotype was sampled from a woman between 18 and 70 years old in good health. Material for sequencing was blood T cells: a sorted CD56 or NKG2C T cell subset, CD4+ or CD8+ T cells, or bulk PBMC T cells (not recorded which). V gene TRBV3-1 combines with J gene TRBJ2-1. The CDR3 protein is CASSQDHMAGPYNEQFF.